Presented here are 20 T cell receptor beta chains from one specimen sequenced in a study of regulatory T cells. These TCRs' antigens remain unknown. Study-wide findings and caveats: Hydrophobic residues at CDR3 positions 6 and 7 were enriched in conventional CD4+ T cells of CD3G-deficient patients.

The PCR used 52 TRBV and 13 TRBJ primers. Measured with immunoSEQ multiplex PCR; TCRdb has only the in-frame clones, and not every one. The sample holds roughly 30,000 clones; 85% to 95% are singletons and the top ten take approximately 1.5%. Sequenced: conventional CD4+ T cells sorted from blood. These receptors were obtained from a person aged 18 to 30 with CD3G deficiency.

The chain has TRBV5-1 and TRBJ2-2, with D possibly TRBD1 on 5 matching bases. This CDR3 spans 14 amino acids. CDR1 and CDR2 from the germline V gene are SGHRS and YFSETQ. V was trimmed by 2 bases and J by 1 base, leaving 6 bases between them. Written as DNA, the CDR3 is TGCGCCAGCAGCTTACAGGAGAACACCGGGGAGCTGTTTTTT. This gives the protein CASSLQENTGELFF.

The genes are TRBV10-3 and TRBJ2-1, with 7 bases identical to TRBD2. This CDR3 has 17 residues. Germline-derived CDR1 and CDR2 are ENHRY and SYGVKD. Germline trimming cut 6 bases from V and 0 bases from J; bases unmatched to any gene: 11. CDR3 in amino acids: CAISDRLARSSYNEQFF. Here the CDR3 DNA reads TGTGCCATCAGCGACCGACTAGCCCGTAGCTCCTACAATGAGCAGTTCTTC.

CDR3 amino acids: CASSLGLGPSWQFF. The CDR3 DNA is TGTGCCAGCAGCTTAGGGTTGGGTCCCTCTTGGCAGTTCTTC. This rearrangement joins TRBV5-4 to TRBJ2-1; D is unresolved. The CDR3 has 14 amino acids. CDR1 and CDR2 from the germline V gene are SGHNT and YYREEE (reference sequence). The V gene lost 2 bases and the J gene lost 12 bases, with 18 bases spanning the gap.

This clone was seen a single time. CDR3 region: CASSFDGQNTEAFF. The CDR3, as DNA: TGCGCCAGCAGCTTCGATGGACAGAACACTGAAGCTTTCTTT. V usage is TRBV5-1 and J usage is TRBJ1-1; D might be TRBD1 (5 bases). The CDR3 length is 14 residues. Germline assignment: CDR1 SGHRS and CDR2 YFSETQ. Deletions cut 2 bases from V and 1 base from J, with 9 bases between.

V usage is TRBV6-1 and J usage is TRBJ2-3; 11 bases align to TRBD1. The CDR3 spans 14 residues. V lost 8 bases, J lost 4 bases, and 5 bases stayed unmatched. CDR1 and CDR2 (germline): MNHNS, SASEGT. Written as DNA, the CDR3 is TGTGCCAGCGAATCGGGACAGGGGGCAGATACGCAGTATTTT. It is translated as CASESGQGADTQYF.

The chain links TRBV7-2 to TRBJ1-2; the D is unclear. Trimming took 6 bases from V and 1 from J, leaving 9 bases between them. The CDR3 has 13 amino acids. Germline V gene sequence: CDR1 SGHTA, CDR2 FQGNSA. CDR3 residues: CASRMGFNYGYTF. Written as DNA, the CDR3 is TGTGCCAGCAGAATGGGTTTTAACTATGGCTACACCTTC.

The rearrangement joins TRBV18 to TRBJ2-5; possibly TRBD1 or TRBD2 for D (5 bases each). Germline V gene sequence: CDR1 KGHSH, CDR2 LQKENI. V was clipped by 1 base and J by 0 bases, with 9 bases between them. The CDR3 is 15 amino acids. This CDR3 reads CASSPRDGHQETQYF. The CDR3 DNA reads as TGTGCCAGCTCACCACGGGACGGCCACCAAGAGACCCAGTACTTC.

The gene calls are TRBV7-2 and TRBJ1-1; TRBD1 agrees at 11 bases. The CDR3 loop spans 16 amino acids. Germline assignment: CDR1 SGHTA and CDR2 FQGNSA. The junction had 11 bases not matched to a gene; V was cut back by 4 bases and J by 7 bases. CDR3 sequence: CASSSRDRGYAGEAFF. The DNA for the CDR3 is TGTGCCAGCAGCTCTAGGGACAGGGGGTACGCAGGTGAAGCTTTCTTT.

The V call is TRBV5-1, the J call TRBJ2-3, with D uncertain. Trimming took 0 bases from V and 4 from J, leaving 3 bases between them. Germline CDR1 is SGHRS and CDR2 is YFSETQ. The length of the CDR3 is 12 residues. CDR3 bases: TGCGCCAGCAGCTTGGGGGCAGATACGCAGTATTTT. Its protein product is CASSLGADTQYF.

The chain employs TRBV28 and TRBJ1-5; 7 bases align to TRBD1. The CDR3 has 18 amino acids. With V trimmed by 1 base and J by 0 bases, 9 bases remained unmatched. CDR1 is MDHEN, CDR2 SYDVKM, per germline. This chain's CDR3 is CASSLFVRGYYSNQPQHF. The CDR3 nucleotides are TGTGCCAGCAGTTTATTTGTCAGGGGGTACTATAGCAATCAGCCCCAGCATTTT.

This chain's CDR3 is CASSGANEQFF. CDR3 DNA sequence: TGTGCCAGCTCAGGGGCCAATGAGCAGTTCTTC. This sequence joins TRBV18 and TRBJ2-1, with a weak D call TRBD1 (5 bases). This CDR3 spans 11 amino acids. CDR1 is KGHSH, CDR2 LQKENI, per germline. Trimming cost V 5 bases and J 6 bases, with 5 bases left between them.

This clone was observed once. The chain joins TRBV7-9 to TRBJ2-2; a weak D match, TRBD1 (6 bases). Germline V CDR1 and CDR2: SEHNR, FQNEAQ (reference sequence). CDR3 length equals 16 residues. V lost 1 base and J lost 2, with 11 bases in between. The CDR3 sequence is CASSLVAGVNTGELFF. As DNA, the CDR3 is TGTGCCAGCAGCTTAGTCGCAGGGGTAAACACCGGGGAGCTGTTTTTT. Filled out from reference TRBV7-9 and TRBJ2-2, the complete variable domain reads DTGVSQNPRHKITKRGQNVTFRCDPISEHNRLYWYRQTLGQGPEFLTYFQNEAQLEKSRLLSDRFSAERPKGSFSTLEIQRTEQGDSAMYLCASSLVAGVNTGELFFGEGSRLTVL.

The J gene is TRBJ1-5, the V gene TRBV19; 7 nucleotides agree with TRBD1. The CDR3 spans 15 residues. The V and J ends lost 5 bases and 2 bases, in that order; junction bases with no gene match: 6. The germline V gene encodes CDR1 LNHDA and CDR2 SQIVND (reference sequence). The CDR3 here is CASSFPGQGNQPQHF. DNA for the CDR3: TGTGCCAGTAGTTTTCCAGGACAGGGCAATCAGCCCCAGCATTTT.

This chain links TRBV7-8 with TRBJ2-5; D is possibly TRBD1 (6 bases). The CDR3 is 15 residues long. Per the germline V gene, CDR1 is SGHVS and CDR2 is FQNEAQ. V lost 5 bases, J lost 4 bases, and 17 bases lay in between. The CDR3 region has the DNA TGTGCCAGCAGCCCCCTTCTCGGCAGGGGAGAGACCCAGTACTTC. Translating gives CASSPLLGRGETQYF. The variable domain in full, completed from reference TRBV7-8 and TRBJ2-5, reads GAGVSQSPRYKVAKRGQDVALRCDPISGHVSLFWYQQALGQGPEFLTYFQNEAQLDKSGLPSDRFFAERPEGSVSTLKIQRTQQEDSAVYLCASSPLLGRGETQYFGPGTRLLVL.

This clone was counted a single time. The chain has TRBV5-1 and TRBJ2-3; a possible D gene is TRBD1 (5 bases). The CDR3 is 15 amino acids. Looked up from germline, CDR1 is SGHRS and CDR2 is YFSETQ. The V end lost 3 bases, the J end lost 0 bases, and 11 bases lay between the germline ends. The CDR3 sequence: CASSWRDRSTDTQYF. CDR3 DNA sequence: TGCGCCAGCAGCTGGCGTGACAGAAGCACAGATACGCAGTATTTT.

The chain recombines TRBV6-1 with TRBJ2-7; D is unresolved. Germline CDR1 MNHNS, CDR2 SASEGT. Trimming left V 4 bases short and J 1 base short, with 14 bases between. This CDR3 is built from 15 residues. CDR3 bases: TGTGCCAGCAGTGGTGACCGTTTAAGATCCTACGAGCAGTACTTC. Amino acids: CASSGDRLRSYEQYF.

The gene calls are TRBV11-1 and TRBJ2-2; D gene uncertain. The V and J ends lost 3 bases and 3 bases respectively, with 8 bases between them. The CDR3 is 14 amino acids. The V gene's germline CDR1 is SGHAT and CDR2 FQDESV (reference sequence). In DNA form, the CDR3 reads TGTGCCAGCAGCTTTGGTGCTCACACCGGGGAGCTGTTTTTT. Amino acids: CASSFGAHTGELFF.

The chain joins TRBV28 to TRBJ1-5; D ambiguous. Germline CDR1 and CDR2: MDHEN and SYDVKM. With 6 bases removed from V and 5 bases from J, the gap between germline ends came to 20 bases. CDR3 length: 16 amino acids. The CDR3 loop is CASSPDHVGSDQPQHF. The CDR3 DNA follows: TGTGCCAGCAGCCCCGACCACGTGGGGAGTGATCAGCCCCAGCATTTT.

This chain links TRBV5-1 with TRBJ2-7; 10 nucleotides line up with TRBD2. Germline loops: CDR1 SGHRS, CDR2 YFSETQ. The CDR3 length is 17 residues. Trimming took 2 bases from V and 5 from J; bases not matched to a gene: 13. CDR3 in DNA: TGCGCCAGCAGCTTAGATGAGCGGGGGGGCCGTTTCGACGAGCAGTACTTC. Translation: CASSLDERGGRFDEQYF. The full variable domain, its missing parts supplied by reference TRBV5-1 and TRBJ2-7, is KAGVTQTPRYLIKTRGQQVTLSCSPISGHRSVSWYQQTPGQGLQFLFEYFSETQRNKGNFPGRFSGRQFSNSRSEMNVSTLELGDSALYLCASSLDERGGRFDEQYFGPGTRLTVT.

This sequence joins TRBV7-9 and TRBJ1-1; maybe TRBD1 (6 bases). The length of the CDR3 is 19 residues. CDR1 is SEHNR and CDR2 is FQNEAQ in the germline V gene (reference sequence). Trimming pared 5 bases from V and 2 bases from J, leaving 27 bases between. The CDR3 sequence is CASSPPGPAFPGANTEAFF. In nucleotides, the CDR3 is TGTGCCAGCAGCCCCCCGGGCCCAGCCTTCCCGGGGGCCAACACTGAAGCTTTCTTT.